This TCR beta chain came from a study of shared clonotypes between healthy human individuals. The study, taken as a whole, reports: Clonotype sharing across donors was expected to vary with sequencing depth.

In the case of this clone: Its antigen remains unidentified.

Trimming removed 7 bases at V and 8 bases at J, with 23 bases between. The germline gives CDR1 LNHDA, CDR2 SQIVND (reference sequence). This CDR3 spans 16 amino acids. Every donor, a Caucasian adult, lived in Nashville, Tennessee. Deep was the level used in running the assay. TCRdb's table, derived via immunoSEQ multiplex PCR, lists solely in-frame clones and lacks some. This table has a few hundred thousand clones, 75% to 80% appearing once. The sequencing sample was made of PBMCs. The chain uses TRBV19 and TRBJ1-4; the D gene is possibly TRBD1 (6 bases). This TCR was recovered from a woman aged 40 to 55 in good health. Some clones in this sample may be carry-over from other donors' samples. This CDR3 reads CASKGGPARAPEKLFF. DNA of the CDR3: TGTGCCAGTAAGGGGGGGCCCGCGAGGGCGCCCGAAAAACTGTTTTTT.